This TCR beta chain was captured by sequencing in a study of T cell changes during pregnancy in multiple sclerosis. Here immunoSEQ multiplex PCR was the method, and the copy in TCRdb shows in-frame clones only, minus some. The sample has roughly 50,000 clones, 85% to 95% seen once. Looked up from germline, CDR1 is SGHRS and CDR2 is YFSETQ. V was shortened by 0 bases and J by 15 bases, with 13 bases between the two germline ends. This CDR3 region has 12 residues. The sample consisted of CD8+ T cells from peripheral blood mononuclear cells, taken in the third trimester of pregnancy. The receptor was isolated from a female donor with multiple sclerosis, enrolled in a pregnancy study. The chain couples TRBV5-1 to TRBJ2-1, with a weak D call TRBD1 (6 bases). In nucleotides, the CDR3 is TGCGCCAGCAGCTTGGAAACAGGGTTTGTGTTCTTC. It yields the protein CASSLETGFVFF.